The text below deals with one T cell receptor beta chain. No antigen is known for it. These data are taken from a study of radiation and T cells in renal cell carcinoma. Points from the study as a whole: In blood, top tumor clones expanded by 2 weeks, shrinking by 4.

TCRdb's table, derived via immunoSEQ multiplex PCR, lists solely in-frame clones and lacks some. This table holds tens of thousands of clones, about 82% found once. The time point: blood 4 weeks post-SBRT, at nephrectomy. The sample's treatment: 15 Gy SBRT to primary tumor, nephrectomy 4 weeks later. Nephrectomy followed 15 Gy stereotactic body radiation by 4 weeks. After SBRT, blood was collected at 2 and 4 weeks, plus baseline. This renal cell carcinoma was of the clear cell type. This sequence originates from a woman aged 70 to 79 with renal cell carcinoma. The specimen was blood, collected from a patient whose treatment included radiotherapy and nephrectomy.

The CDR3 nucleotides read TGTGCCAGCAGCTTTCAAGAGACCCAGTACTTC. Protein: CASSFQETQYF. V and J are TRBV7-6 and TRBJ2-5; D gene ambiguous. The CDR3 contains 11 residues. Trimming left V 3 bases short and J 2 bases short, with 1 base between. CDR1 SGHVS and CDR2 FNYEAQ come from the germline V gene.